The sequence of this T cell receptor beta chain was determined in a study of cytomegalovirus exposure and HLA in healthy donors. V lost 4 bases, J lost 4 bases, and 15 bases lay in between. Germline V gene lookup returns CDR1 SGHRS and CDR2 YFSETQ. CDR3 length: 15 amino acids. General study results and limits: Rare sequences made up most TCRs, while some public TCRs were found in many donors.

As regards this clone: Its matching antigen is unknown.

Profiled with immunoSEQ multiplex PCR; TCRdb holds only in-frame clones, not every one. The sample includes 95,000 to 150,000 clones, 70% to 90% of them seen just once. The origin of this receptor is a woman aged 18-35 years in good health and CMV-seropositive. Sample: PBMCs. This chain uses TRBV5-1 with TRBJ2-1; weak D call: TRBD1 (6 bases). The CDR3, as DNA: TGCGCCAGCAGCCCCGCCGGACAGAGATACAATGAGCAGTTCTTC. Encoded protein: CASSPAGQRYNEQFF.